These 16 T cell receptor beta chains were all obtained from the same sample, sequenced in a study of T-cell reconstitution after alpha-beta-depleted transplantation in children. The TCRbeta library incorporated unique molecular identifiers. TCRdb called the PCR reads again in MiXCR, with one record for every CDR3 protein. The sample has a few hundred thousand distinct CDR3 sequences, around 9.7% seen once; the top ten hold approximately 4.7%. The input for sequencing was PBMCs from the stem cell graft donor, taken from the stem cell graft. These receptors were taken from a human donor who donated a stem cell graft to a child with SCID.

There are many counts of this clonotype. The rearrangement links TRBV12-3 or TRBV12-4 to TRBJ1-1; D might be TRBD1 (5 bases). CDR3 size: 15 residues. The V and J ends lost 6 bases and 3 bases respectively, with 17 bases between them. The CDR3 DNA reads TGTGCCAGCAGCCCTCAGGGTTACGGGGACACTGAAGCTTTCTTT. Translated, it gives CASSPQGYGDTEAFF.

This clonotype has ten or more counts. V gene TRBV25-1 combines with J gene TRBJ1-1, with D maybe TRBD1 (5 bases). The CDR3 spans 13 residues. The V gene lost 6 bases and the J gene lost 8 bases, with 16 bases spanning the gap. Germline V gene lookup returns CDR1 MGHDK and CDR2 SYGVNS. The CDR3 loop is CASSWADGGEAFF. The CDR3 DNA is TGTGCCAGCAGCTGGGCCGATGGGGGGGAAGCTTTCTTT.

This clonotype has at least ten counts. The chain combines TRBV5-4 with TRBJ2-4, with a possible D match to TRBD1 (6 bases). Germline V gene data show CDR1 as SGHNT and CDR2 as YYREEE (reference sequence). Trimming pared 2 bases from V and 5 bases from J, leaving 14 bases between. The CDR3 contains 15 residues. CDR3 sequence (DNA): TGTGCCAGCAGCTTCACCAGGGGTGGAGAAAACATTCAGTACTTC. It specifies CASSFTRGGENIQYF.

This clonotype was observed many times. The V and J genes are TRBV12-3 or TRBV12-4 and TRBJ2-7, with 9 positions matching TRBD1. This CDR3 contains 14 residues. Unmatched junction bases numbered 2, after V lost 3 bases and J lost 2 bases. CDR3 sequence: CASSFWDRAYEQYF. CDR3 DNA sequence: TGTGCCAGCAGTTTCTGGGACAGGGCCTACGAGCAGTACTTC.

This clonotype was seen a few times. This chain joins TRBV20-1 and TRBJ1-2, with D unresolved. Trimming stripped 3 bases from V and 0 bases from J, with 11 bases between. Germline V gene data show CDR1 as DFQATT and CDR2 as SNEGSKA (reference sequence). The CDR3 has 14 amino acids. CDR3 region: CSARTRSANYGYTF. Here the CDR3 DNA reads TGCAGTGCTAGGACTCGCAGCGCTAACTATGGCTACACCTTC.

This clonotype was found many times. CDR3 in DNA: TGCAGTGCTAAGGGTCGGGGACAACGGATAAACTATGGCTACACCTTC. It encodes CSAKGRGQRINYGYTF. The chain uses TRBV20-1 and TRBJ1-2; D possibly corresponds to TRBD1 (6 bases). This CDR3 is 16 amino acids long. V dropped 4 bases and J dropped 2 bases, with 20 bases sitting between them. The germline CDR1 and CDR2 sequences are DFQATT and SNEGSKA (reference sequence).

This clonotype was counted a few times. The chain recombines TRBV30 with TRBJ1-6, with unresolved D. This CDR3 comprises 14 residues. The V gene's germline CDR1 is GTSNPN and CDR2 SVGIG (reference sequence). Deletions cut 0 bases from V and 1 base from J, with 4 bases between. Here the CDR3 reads CAWSVGSYNSPLHF. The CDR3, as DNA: TGTGCCTGGAGTGTGGGTTCCTATAATTCACCCCTCCACTTT.

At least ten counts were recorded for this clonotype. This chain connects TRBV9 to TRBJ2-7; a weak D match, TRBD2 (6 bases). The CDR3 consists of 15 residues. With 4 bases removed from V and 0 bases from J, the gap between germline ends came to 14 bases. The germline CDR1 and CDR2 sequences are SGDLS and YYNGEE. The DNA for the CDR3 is TGTGCCAGCAGCCCCCAGGCGGGGAGCTCCTACGAGCAGTACTTC. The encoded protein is CASSPQAGSSYEQYF.

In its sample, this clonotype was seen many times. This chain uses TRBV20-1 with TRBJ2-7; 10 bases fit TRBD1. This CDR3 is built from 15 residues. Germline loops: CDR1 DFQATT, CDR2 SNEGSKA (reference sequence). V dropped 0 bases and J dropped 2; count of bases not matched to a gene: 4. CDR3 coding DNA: TGCAGTGCTAGAGATGACAGGGGGCGTCCCTACGAGCAGTACTTC. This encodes CSARDDRGRPYEQYF.

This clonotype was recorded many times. The CDR3 nucleotides are TGCGCCATTGGACAGGGGGTACGGGAGACCCAGTACTTC. Its translation: CAIGQGVRETQYF. The chain recombines TRBV10-2 with TRBJ2-5; TRBD1 matches 10 bases. The germline V gene encodes CDR1 WSHSY and CDR2 SAAADI. The CDR3 runs to 13 residues. With 10 bases clipped from V and 5 bases from J, the junction kept 7 bases outside the gene matches.

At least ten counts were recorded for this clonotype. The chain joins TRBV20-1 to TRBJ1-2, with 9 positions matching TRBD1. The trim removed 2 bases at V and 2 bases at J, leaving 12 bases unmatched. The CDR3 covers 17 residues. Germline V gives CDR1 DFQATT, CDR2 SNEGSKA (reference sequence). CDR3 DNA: TGCAGTGCTAGAAGGGGGACAGGGTCCCCGCCAAACTATGGCTACACCTTC. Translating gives CSARRGTGSPPNYGYTF.

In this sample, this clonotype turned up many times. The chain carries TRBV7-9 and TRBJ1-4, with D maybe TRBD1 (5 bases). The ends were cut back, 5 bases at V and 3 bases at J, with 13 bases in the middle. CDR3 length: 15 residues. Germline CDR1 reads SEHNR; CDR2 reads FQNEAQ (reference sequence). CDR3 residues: CASSTRAAANEKLFF. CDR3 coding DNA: TGTGCCAGCAGCACCAGGGCAGCAGCTAATGAAAAACTGTTTTTT.

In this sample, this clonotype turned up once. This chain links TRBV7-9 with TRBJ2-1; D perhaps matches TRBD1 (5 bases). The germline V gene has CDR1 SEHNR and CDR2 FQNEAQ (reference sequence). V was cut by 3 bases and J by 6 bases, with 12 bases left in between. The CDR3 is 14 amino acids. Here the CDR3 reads CASSFQGGRNEQFF. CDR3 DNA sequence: TGTGCCAGCAGCTTTCAGGGTGGTCGCAATGAGCAGTTCTTC.

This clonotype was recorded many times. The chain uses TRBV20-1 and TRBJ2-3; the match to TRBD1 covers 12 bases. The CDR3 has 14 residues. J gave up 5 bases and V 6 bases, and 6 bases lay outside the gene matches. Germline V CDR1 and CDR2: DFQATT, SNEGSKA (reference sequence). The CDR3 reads CSAPGQGAGDTQYF. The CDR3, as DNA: TGCAGTGCCCCGGGACAGGGGGCCGGAGATACGCAGTATTTT.

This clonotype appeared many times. CDR3 amino acids: CASSFPTGVYNSPLHF. CDR3 DNA: TGTGCCAGCAGCTTCCCCACAGGGGTCTATAATTCACCCCTCCACTTT. The chain employs TRBV7-8 and TRBJ1-6, with TRBD1 matching 7 bases. The germline V gene encodes CDR1 SGHVS and CDR2 FQNEAQ. This CDR3 has 16 residues. Trimming at V came to 3 bases and at J to 3 bases, leaving 5 bases not matched to a gene.

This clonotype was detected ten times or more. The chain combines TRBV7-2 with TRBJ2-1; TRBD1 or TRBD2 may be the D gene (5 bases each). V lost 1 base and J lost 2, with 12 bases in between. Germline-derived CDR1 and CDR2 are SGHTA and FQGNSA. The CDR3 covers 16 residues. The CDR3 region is CASSLVGDGTYNEQFF. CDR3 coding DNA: TGTGCCAGCAGCTTAGTTGGGGACGGGACCTACAATGAGCAGTTCTTC.